This TCR beta chain was identified in a study of regulatory T cells in long-lasting Graves disease. In building TCR beta libraries, iRepertoire HTBI primers were used together with Arm-PCR of CDR3 regions. MiXCR was run by TCRdb on the multiplex PCR reads, yielding one entry per CDR3 protein. The repertoire consists of approximately 470,000 distinct CDR3 sequences, with about 16% occurring once and the leading ten covering 9% to 15%. The CDR3 covers 16 residues. The V gene end was trimmed by 7 bases and the J gene end by 6 bases; junction bases not matched to a gene: 13. Study results and limitations: Patients with persistent disease shared roughly 3,000 public clonotypes, outpacing the roughly 970 shared by new patients.

Comments on this clonotype: Its antigen remains unknown.

As for time point: newly diagnosed GD, antithyroid drugs for less than 3 months. The authors made the TCR library using RNA they extracted from PBMCs. Blood from the periphery, about 9.2 milliliters in all, was drawn into EDTA tubes. Another study also made use of these data, one on T cells in Graves' hyperthyroidism and ophthalmopathy.

This receptor was identified in a man between 35 and 55 years old with Graves disease. The chain combines TRBV12-3 or TRBV12-4 with TRBJ2-2; 8 bases match TRBD1. This specimen was peripheral blood mononuclear cells (PBMCs), taken at new diagnosis, from a patient treated with antithyroid drugs. CDR3 amino acids: CASKPGDRGIAGELFF. The CDR3 DNA follows: TGTGCCAGCAAGCCGGGTGACAGGGGTATCGCCGGGGAGCTGTTTTTT.